The subject of this entry is one T cell receptor (beta chain). The antigen is unknown. This specimen belongs to a study of OX40 agonist ivuxolimab in advanced cancers. For the study at large: Patients received ivuxolimab, an intravenous treatment, every 2 weeks at 0.01 to 10 mg/kg. Study observations and caveats: Some patients without response likewise showed low normalized clonal expansion.

Clones were sequenced by immunoSEQ multiplex PCR, and TCRdb holds only the in-frame ones, with some missing. Of around 50,000 clones listed, approximately 75% are singletons. Trimming took off 5 bases at V and 5 bases at J, with 16 bases between the two ends. The CDR3 has 15 amino acids. The germline V gene encodes CDR1 LNHDA and CDR2 SQIVND (reference sequence). The TCR originated in an adult with an advanced solid tumor such as melanoma, head and neck, liver or kidney cancer. V usage is TRBV19 and J usage is TRBJ1-5; tentatively, D is TRBD1 (6 bases). Material: CD4+ or CD8+ T cells sorted from blood, obtained in a trial of the OX40 agonist ivuxolimab. The CDR3 loop is CASSYRDTEDQPQHF. The CDR3 DNA reads TGTGCCAGTAGTTACCGGGACACCGAGGATCAGCCCCAGCATTTT.